This T cell receptor beta chain stems from a study of blood T cell repertoires in COVID-19. For the study at large: PBMCs, B-cell-depleted T cells, or T cells were the source of the cDNA or gDNA that made up the material.

Study processing details: Reference gene primer amplification gave nucleated cell count estimates. Here immunoSEQ multiplex PCR was the method, and the copy in TCRdb shows in-frame clones only, minus some. Clone size and the V and J calls come from that table; the DNA yielded D and trimming. The table includes about 250,000 clones, 75% to 90% detected once. V trimming: 3 bases; J trimming: 5 bases; junction bases outside the gene matches: 4. In germline, CDR1 is SGHRS, CDR2 YFSETQ. The CDR3 totals 15 residues. The chain couples TRBV5-1 to TRBJ2-1; 11 positions match TRBD2. Sequencing was done on a sample of peripheral blood. This clonotype was obtained from a woman aged 35 to 49 who had recovered from COVID-19. CDR3 DNA sequence: TGCGCCAGCAGCTCGACTAGCGGGGCTAACAATGAGCAGTTCTTC. Protein sequence: CASSSTSGANNEQFF. Based on the CDR3 plus reference TRBV5-1 and TRBJ2-1, the full variable domain is KAGVTQTPRYLIKTRGQQVTLSCSPISGHRSVSWYQQTPGQGLQFLFEYFSETQRNKGNFPGRFSGRQFSNSRSEMNVSTLELGDSALYLCASSSTSGANNEQFFGPGTRLTVL.